This T cell receptor beta chain came from a study of T cell changes during pregnancy in multiple sclerosis. The method was immunoSEQ multiplex PCR; TCRdb's version includes in-frame clones alone and lacks a portion of them. Of some 120,000 clones listed, approximately 93% are singletons. The receptor was isolated from a female donor with multiple sclerosis, enrolled in a pregnancy study. This specimen was peripheral blood, taken before pregnancy.

The CDR3 nucleotides are TGTGCCAGCAGCTCAATTAGACAGGGCAGGAACACTGAAGCTTTCTTT. Protein: CASSSIRQGRNTEAFF. V usage is TRBV5-6 and J usage is TRBJ1-1; TRBD1 agrees at 7 bases. Trimming cost V 3 bases and J 1 base; bases outside gene matches: 9. The CDR3 is 16 amino acids. Looked up from germline, CDR1 is SGHDT and CDR2 is YYEEEE.